Below are 31 T cell receptor beta chains sequenced from a single sample in a study of CD8 T cells in ankylosing spondylitis. TCRdb re-called the 5' RACE reads through MiXCR, storing one row per CDR3 protein. The sample lists 750,000 to 850,000 distinct CDR3 sequences, about an eighth seen once, with 0.51% in the top ten. Study-level points and caveats: A motif of 7 or 8 highly homologous TCR beta variants was seen as apparently characteristic of ankylosing spondylitis blood.

These receptors lack a known antigen. The specimen was blood, either unsorted or a sorted T cell fraction (not recorded which). These TCRs come from a male donor with ankylosing spondylitis.

The sample holds one count of this clonotype. Here the CDR3 reads CASSQGGTQETQYF. Here the CDR3 DNA reads TGTGCCAGCAGCCAGGGAGGGACACAAGAGACCCAGTACTTC. This chain joins TRBV11-3 and TRBJ2-5; D is perhaps TRBD2 (7 bases). The germline gives CDR1 SGHNT, CDR2 YENEEA. This CDR3 comprises 14 residues. Trimming stripped 5 bases from V and 2 bases from J, with 12 bases between.

This clonotype has a handful of counts. The gene calls are TRBV2 and TRBJ2-1, with 11 bases fitting TRBD2. Trimming took 7 bases from V and 3 from J; bases not matched to a gene: 5. The CDR3 has 15 residues. Germline values: CDR1 SNHLY, CDR2 FYNNEI. CDR3 protein: CASIPGTSGYNEQFF. The CDR3 DNA reads as TGTGCCAGCATTCCCGGGACTAGCGGCTACAATGAGCAGTTCTTC. The full variable domain, rest sourced from reference TRBV2 and TRBJ2-1, is EPEVTQTPSHQVTQMGQEVILRCVPISNHLYFYWYRQILGQKVEFLVSFYNNEISEKSEIFDDQFSVERPDGSNFTLKIRSTKLEDSAMYFCASIPGTSGYNEQFFGPGTRLTVL.

The rearrangement links TRBV20-1 to TRBJ2-3, with 9 bases identical to TRBD2. The CDR3 runs 17 residues. J was trimmed by 0 bases and V by 7 bases; bases with no gene match: 14. Germline V CDR1 and CDR2: DFQATT, SNEGSKA (reference sequence). For the CDR3, the DNA is TGCAGTGAAAAGGGTTCTAGCGGGGATCCAAGCACAGATACGCAGTATTTT. This translates into CSEKGSSGDPSTDTQYF.

The rearrangement joins TRBV20-1 to TRBJ2-7, with 11 bases lining up with TRBD2. Looked up from germline, CDR1 is DFQATT and CDR2 is SNEGSKA (reference sequence). The V gene end was trimmed by 6 bases and the J gene end by 2 bases; junction bases not matched to a gene: 9. The CDR3 sequence is 15 residues long. CDR3 in DNA: TGCAGTGCCACGTCGGCTAGCGGGGGGACCTACGAGCAGTACTTC. Translating gives CSATSASGGTYEQYF.

The sample holds a few counts of this clonotype. V usage is TRBV4-3 and J usage is TRBJ2-2; D not certain. There are 14 residues in the CDR3. Per germline, CDR1 LGHNA and CDR2 YSLEER. The V and J ends lost 3 bases and 2 bases respectively, with 7 bases between them. The CDR3 is CASSQELNTGELFF. In nucleotides, the CDR3 is TGCGCCAGCAGCCAGGAGCTTAACACCGGGGAGCTGTTTTTT.

The J gene is TRBJ1-2, the V gene TRBV20-1; D is unclear. Germline V gene lookup returns CDR1 DFQATT and CDR2 SNEGSKA (reference sequence). The germline V and J ends were trimmed by 6 bases and 4 bases, with 18 bases remaining between them. CDR3 length equals 14 residues. The CDR3 DNA reads as TGCAGTGCCAGCCCCGGGAATTGGGGCTATGGCTACACCTTC. Protein: CSASPGNWGYGYTF.

This clonotype has a handful of counts. The rearrangement links TRBV7-2 to TRBJ1-1, with D unresolved. V was clipped by 0 bases and J by 3 bases, with 11 bases between them. CDR1 is SGHTA, CDR2 FQGNSA, per germline. CDR3 length: 15 amino acids. The CDR3 loop is CASSLAGLGYTEAFF. CDR3 DNA: TGTGCCAGCAGCTTAGCAGGCTTGGGGTACACTGAAGCTTTCTTT.

This clonotype occurred many times. The chain joins TRBV20-1 to TRBJ1-2, with a possible D match to TRBD1 (6 bases). The germline CDR1 and CDR2 sequences are DFQATT and SNEGSKA (reference sequence). V was pared by 3 bases and J by 4 bases, with 12 bases between. This CDR3 comprises 13 residues. The CDR3 here is CSASEGGLYGYTF. The CDR3 region has the DNA TGCAGTGCTAGCGAGGGGGGGCTCTATGGCTACACCTTC.

This clonotype was detected only a few times. V gene TRBV5-6 combines with J gene TRBJ2-6; D perhaps matches TRBD2 (5 bases). Germline lookup yields CDR1 SGHDT and CDR2 YYEEEE. V was clipped by 7 bases and J by 1 base, with 9 bases between them. The CDR3 loop spans 14 amino acids. CDR3 bases: TGTGCCAGCGTGAGGGTTTCTGGGGCCAACGTCCTGACTTTC. This codes for CASVRVSGANVLTF.

V is TRBV5-1 and J is TRBJ2-1, with D perhaps TRBD1 or TRBD2 (5 bases each). V was pared by 3 bases and J by 14 bases, with 15 bases between. CDR3 length: 12 amino acids. CDR1 is SGHRS, CDR2 YFSETQ, per germline. The CDR3 DNA reads TGCGCCAGCAGCTCCCGGGGACGCCGGGAGTTCTTC. It codes for CASSSRGRREFF.

The gene calls are TRBV5-1 and TRBJ1-2, with D maybe TRBD1 (5 bases). CDR1 and CDR2 from the germline V gene are SGHRS and YFSETQ. Trimming removed 4 bases at V and 2 bases at J, with 12 bases between. The CDR3 runs to 14 residues. The CDR3 sequence is CASSIQVANYGYTF. Written as DNA, the CDR3 is TGCGCCAGCAGCATACAGGTTGCGAACTATGGCTACACCTTC.

The chain links TRBV20-1 to TRBJ2-2; 8 nucleotides line up with TRBD1. V shed 6 bases and J 0 bases; nucleotides not matched to a gene: 9. Germline V gene data show CDR1 as DFQATT and CDR2 as SNEGSKA (reference sequence). The CDR3 sequence is 16 residues long. DNA of the CDR3: TGCAGTGCCCACCTCCCGACAGGGGCGAACACCGGGGAGCTGTTTTTT. This gives the protein CSAHLPTGANTGELFF.

This clonotype was seen a handful of times. The rearrangement links TRBV10-3 to TRBJ2-3; 7 bases map to TRBD2. The CDR3 is 14 residues long. Per germline, CDR1 ENHRY and CDR2 SYGVKD. J lost 1 base, V lost 7 bases, and 5 bases had no gene match. Here the CDR3 DNA reads TGTGCCATCACCGGGGGGTACCGCACAGATACGCAGTATTTT. It codes for CAITGGYRTDTQYF.

This clonotype showed up just a few times. V usage is TRBV4-3 and J usage is TRBJ2-2; unclear D gene. V was clipped by 4 bases and J by 0 bases, with 15 bases between them. CDR1 is LGHNA and CDR2 is YSLEER in the germline V gene. This CDR3 comprises 17 residues. CDR3 sequence reads: CASSRLISYSNTGELFF. CDR3 DNA: TGCGCCAGCAGCCGTTTGATATCATACTCGAACACCGGGGAGCTGTTTTTT.

This clonotype has just a few counts. This sequence joins TRBV7-2 and TRBJ1-1; D gene unclear. The V and J ends lost 4 bases and 5 bases respectively, with 14 bases between them. Looked up from germline, CDR1 is SGHTA and CDR2 is FQGNSA. The CDR3 runs to 14 residues. The CDR3 DNA follows: TGTGCCAGCAGCTCGCTTAGGGCGGTTACTGAAGCTTTCTTT. Translating it yields CASSSLRAVTEAFF.

The chain carries TRBV5-1 and TRBJ2-3, with a possible D match to TRBD2 (6 bases). Per the germline V gene, CDR1 is SGHRS and CDR2 is YFSETQ. The CDR3 is made up of 13 amino acids. Trimming pared 5 bases from V and 4 bases from J, leaving 11 bases between. CDR3 loop: CASRAPGADTQYF. The CDR3 nucleotides are TGCGCCAGCAGGGCCCCGGGGGCAGATACGCAGTATTTT. Using reference TRBV5-1 and TRBJ2-3 for the parts outside the CDR3, the full variable domain is KAGVTQTPRYLIKTRGQQVTLSCSPISGHRSVSWYQQTPGQGLQFLFEYFSETQRNKGNFPGRFSGRQFSNSRSEMNVSTLELGDSALYLCASRAPGADTQYFGPGTRLTVL.

This chain connects TRBV25-1 to TRBJ2-1; 11 nucleotides match TRBD2. Germline V gives CDR1 MGHDK, CDR2 SYGVNS. The CDR3 extends over 16 amino acids. The V segment lost 3 bases and the J segment 9 bases; nucleotides outside the gene matches: 10. The CDR3 DNA sequence: TGTGCCAGCAGTGATCTTACAGCTAGCGGGAGGCCTGAGCAGTTCTTC. Amino acids: CASSDLTASGRPEQFF.

This clonotype has at least ten counts. The chain has TRBV12-3 or TRBV12-4 and TRBJ2-5, with TRBD2 matching over 14 bases. The CDR3 loop spans 15 amino acids. V lost 7 bases, J lost 6 bases, and 7 bases stayed unmatched. The CDR3 DNA is TGTGCCAGCACCCCGGGACTAGCGGGAGACAAGACCCAGTACTTC. Translated, it gives CASTPGLAGDKTQYF.

This clonotype was counted between two and nine times. In nucleotides, the CDR3 is TGCGCCAGCAGCCATATACTGACAGTCTCTGGAAACACCATATATTTT. Its protein product is CASSHILTVSGNTIYF. This chain links TRBV4-3 with TRBJ1-3; D perhaps matches TRBD1 (5 bases). V lost 3 bases and J 0 bases, leaving 12 bases between the germline ends. CDR1 LGHNA and CDR2 YSLEER come from the germline V gene. The CDR3 consists of 16 residues.

This clonotype has just a few counts. The chain uses TRBV28 and TRBJ1-2; no definite D call. CDR3 length equals 13 residues. Germline values: CDR1 MDHEN, CDR2 SYDVKM. The V end lost 6 bases, the J end lost 8 bases, and 16 bases lay between the germline ends. The CDR3 spells CASSHRVVEGYTF. In DNA, the CDR3 is TGTGCCAGCAGCCATCGGGTAGTTGAAGGCTACACCTTC.

This clonotype was seen only a few times. V and J are TRBV5-6 and TRBJ2-3; 9 nucleotides agree with TRBD1. V lost 7 bases, J lost 5 bases, and 5 bases stayed unmatched. Germline V lookup: CDR1 SGHDT, CDR2 YYEEEE. This CDR3 comprises 13 residues. CDR3: CASGRQGGDTQYF. CDR3 DNA: TGTGCCAGCGGCCGACAGGGGGGAGATACGCAGTATTTT.

This clonotype was seen a handful of times. The chain uses TRBV6-2 or TRBV6-3 and TRBJ2-3; D unresolved. The germline V gene encodes CDR1 MNHEY and CDR2 SVGEGT. The CDR3 extends over 14 amino acids. V shed 5 bases and J shed 6 bases, with 15 bases lying between them. The chain's CDR3 is CASSKLGHHDTQYF. The DNA of the CDR3 is TGTGCCAGCAGTAAACTTGGCCACCACGATACGCAGTATTTT.

The rearrangement joins TRBV6-5 to TRBJ1-6; D call uncertain. The CDR3 sequence is 14 residues long. Looked up from germline, CDR1 is MNHEY and CDR2 is SVGAGI. V dropped 7 bases and J dropped 7 bases, with 14 bases sitting between them. The CDR3 region has the DNA TGTGCCAGCAAACCAGTGGCAGAAAATTCACCCCTCCACTTT. Translating it yields CASKPVAENSPLHF.

This clonotype was observed a few times. The rearrangement joins TRBV4-2 to TRBJ2-1; 13 bases fit TRBD2. Germline CDR1 is LGHNA and CDR2 is YNFKEQ. V lost 4 bases to trimming and J lost 6 bases; unmatched junction nucleotides: 3. The CDR3 runs to 15 residues. CDR3 DNA sequence: TGTGCCAGCAGCCGAACTAGCGGGAGGGCCAATGAGCAGTTCTTC. Protein sequence: CASSRTSGRANEQFF.

In its sample, this clonotype was seen a few times. The chain uses TRBV5-6 and TRBJ2-5; D may match TRBD1 or TRBD2 (6 bases each). The CDR3 is 15 residues long. Germline CDR1 is SGHDT and CDR2 is YYEEEE. Deletions cut 6 bases from V and 3 bases from J, with 18 bases between. The CDR3 is CASTLYSRGEETQYF. The CDR3 nucleotides are TGTGCCAGCACCCTATATTCAAGGGGGGAAGAGACCCAGTACTTC.

The CDR3 region is CASSYDWGEQFF. CDR3 nucleotides: TGTGCCAGCAGCTACGACTGGGGTGAGCAGTTCTTC. This chain connects TRBV2 to TRBJ2-1; D gene uncertain. The CDR3 sequence is 12 residues long. Trimming cost V 6 bases and J 9 bases, with 12 bases left between them. Germline lookup yields CDR1 SNHLY and CDR2 FYNNEI.

The gene calls are TRBV14 and TRBJ1-1; a possible D gene is TRBD1 (5 bases). The CDR3 runs 14 residues. Per germline, CDR1 SGHDN and CDR2 FVKESK. V was shortened by 4 bases and J by 1 base, with 10 bases between the two germline ends. The CDR3 here is CASSRAGWNTEAFF. CDR3 nucleotide sequence: TGTGCCAGCAGCCGGGCAGGGTGGAACACTGAAGCTTTCTTT.

The J gene is TRBJ1-6, the V gene TRBV28; 7 positions match TRBD1. Germline CDR1 MDHEN, CDR2 SYDVKM. Trimming at V came to 5 bases and at J to 15 bases, leaving 16 bases not matched to a gene. There are 15 residues in the CDR3. As DNA, the CDR3 is TGTGCCAGCAGTCGGGGACAGTATCCAGCCCGGGACCTCCACTTT. This translates into CASSRGQYPARDLHF.

This clonotype was seen a handful of times. The V gene is TRBV12-3 or TRBV12-4, the J gene TRBJ1-2; D gene ambiguous. The CDR3 length is 14 residues. The V end lost 5 bases, the J end lost 0 bases, and 10 bases lay between the germline ends. CDR3 region: CASSHQRANYGYTF. CDR3 coding DNA: TGTGCCAGCAGTCATCAAAGAGCTAACTATGGCTACACCTTC.

This sequence joins TRBV7-6 and TRBJ2-5; no reliable D call. Trimming shortened V by 5 bases and J by 7 bases, and 8 bases separated the two germline ends. Germline V gene data show CDR1 as SGHVS and CDR2 as FNYEAQ. There are 11 residues in the CDR3. The CDR3 spells CASSDLRTQYF. The CDR3 DNA is TGTGCCAGCAGCGACCTAAGGACCCAGTACTTC.

This clonotype has a handful of counts. This chain connects TRBV14 to TRBJ2-7; TRBD1 agrees at 9 bases. The trim removed 3 bases at V and 3 bases at J, leaving 15 bases unmatched. Germline CDR1 reads SGHDN; CDR2 reads FVKESK. This CDR3 contains 18 residues. CDR3 amino acids: CASSHRRGQGTRHYEQYF. The CDR3 bases are TGTGCCAGCAGCCACCGAAGGGGACAGGGAACGAGGCACTACGAGCAGTACTTC. Filled out from reference TRBV14 and TRBJ2-7, the complete variable domain reads EAGVTQFPSHSVIEKGQTVTLRCDPISGHDNLYWYRRVMGKEIKFLLHFVKESKQDESGMPNNRFLAERTGGTYSTLKVQPAELEDSGVYFCASSHRRGQGTRHYEQYFGPGTRLTVT.